This TCR beta chain was sequenced during a study of regulatory T cells in long-lasting Graves disease. Time point: persistent/refractory GD, antithyroid drugs over 5 years with positive TRAb. Scientists built the TCR library using RNA that was extracted from PBMCs. As a group, patients came from one endocrinology department in Xi'an, China. According to the study, TCR beta libraries were built with iRepertoire HTBI primers and CDR3-region Arm-PCR. TCRdb fed the multiplex PCR reads into MiXCR, producing one record per CDR3 protein. Here the sample spans 400,000 or so distinct CDR3 sequences, 23% being singletons. Regarding the study as a whole: Peripheral blood, not thyroid tissue, was the sole material studied. TCR diversity was lower in persistent Graves' patients (versus newly diagnosed ones).

With 7 bases removed from V and 7 bases from J, the gap between germline ends came to 16 bases. Germline CDR1 is MDHEN and CDR2 is SYDVKM. The CDR3 is made up of 14 amino acids. About this clonotype: Its antigen is not identified.

The sequence came from a female donor with Graves disease. The sequences come from peripheral blood mononuclear cells (PBMCs), collected when the disease was refractory, from a patient treated with antithyroid drugs. The gene calls are TRBV28 and TRBJ2-2; weak D call: TRBD2 (5 bases). In nucleotides, the CDR3 is TGTGCCAGCATACCCCAAACGGAGGACGGGGAGCTGTTTTTT. This codes for CASIPQTEDGELFF.